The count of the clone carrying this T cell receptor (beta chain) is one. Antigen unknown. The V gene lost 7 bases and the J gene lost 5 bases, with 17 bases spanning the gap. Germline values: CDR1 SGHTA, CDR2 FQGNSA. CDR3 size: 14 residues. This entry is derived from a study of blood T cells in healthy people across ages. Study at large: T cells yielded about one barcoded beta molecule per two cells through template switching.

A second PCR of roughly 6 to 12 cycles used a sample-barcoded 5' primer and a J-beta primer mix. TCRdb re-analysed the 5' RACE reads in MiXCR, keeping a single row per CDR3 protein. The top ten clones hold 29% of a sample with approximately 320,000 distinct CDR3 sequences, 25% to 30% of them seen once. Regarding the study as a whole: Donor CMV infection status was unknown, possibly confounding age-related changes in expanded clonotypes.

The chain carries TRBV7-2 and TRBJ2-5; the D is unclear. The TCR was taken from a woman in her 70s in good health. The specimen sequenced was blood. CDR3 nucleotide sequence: TGTGCCAGCACCCAACCGGGCCTTGGGGAGACCCAGTACTTC. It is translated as CASTQPGLGETQYF.